One sample yielded the 23 T cell receptor beta chains listed below, sequenced in a study of human T cells and chemical hapten exposure. Indicated time point: patch test 1, 2 weeks after DPC sensitization. Treatment meaning: therapeutic diphenylcyclopropenone sensitization with weekly scalp DPC. TCRdb ran MiXCR on the RACE reads and lists one entry per CDR3 protein. The sample shows about 360,000 distinct CDR3 sequences, 4.8% of them seen only once. Specimen: whole blood, collected in connection with sensitization to the hapten diphenylcyclopropenone (DPC). Source of these receptors: a woman aged 50 to 60 with alopecia areata. Some clones in this sample may be carry-over from other donors' samples.

This clonotype was seen ten or more times. The CDR3 DNA is TGTGCCATCAGTGCGTTGGCGGGGGTCAATGAGCAGTTCTTC. It codes for CAISALAGVNEQFF. This chain connects TRBV10-3 to TRBJ2-1; 7 bases are a match to TRBD2. Trimming took 4 bases from V and 6 from J; bases not matched to a gene: 6. CDR1 is ENHRY and CDR2 is SYGVKD in the germline V gene. CDR3 length equals 14 residues.

This clonotype was seen at least ten times. The CDR3 loop is CASATPRGEGYTF. The CDR3 DNA reads TGTGCCAGCGCCACTCCCCGGGGAGAAGGCTACACCTTC. The chain links TRBV25-1 to TRBJ1-2; D remains unclear. The CDR3 has 13 amino acids. Germline CDR1 is MGHDK and CDR2 is SYGVNS. V lost 8 bases and J 8 bases, leaving 18 bases between the germline ends.

At least ten counts were recorded for this clonotype. This sequence joins TRBV6-1 and TRBJ1-6, with D maybe TRBD1 (6 bases). This CDR3 comprises 15 residues. The germline V and J ends were trimmed by 1 base and 10 bases, with 14 bases remaining between them. Germline V gives CDR1 MNHNS, CDR2 SASEGT. CDR3 loop: CASSEGGGGKSPLHF. DNA for the CDR3: TGTGCCAGCAGTGAAGGGGGAGGGGGAAAATCACCCCTCCACTTT.

The chain employs TRBV25-1 and TRBJ2-1; D not resolved. The CDR3 spans 12 residues. Trimming left V 5 bases short and J 8 bases short, with 10 bases between. Germline V gene sequence: CDR1 MGHDK, CDR2 SYGVNS. The CDR3 spells CASSLQMYEQFF. The CDR3 nucleotides read TGTGCCAGCAGTCTTCAGATGTATGAGCAGTTCTTC.

V and J are TRBV11-2 and TRBJ2-1, with 8 bases lining up with TRBD2. Unmatched junction bases numbered 11, after V lost 4 bases and J lost 9 bases. CDR3 length: 15 amino acids. Germline CDR1 reads SGHAT; CDR2 reads FQNNGV. CDR3 in amino acids: CASSSIRREEGEQFF. In nucleotides, the CDR3 is TGTGCCAGCAGCTCGATTCGGCGGGAGGAAGGTGAGCAGTTCTTC.

There are many counts of this clonotype. The chain joins TRBV12-3 or TRBV12-4 to TRBJ1-5; TRBD1 aligns across 8 bases. The CDR3 is 14 residues long. Unmatched junction bases numbered 1, after V lost 2 bases and J lost 4 bases. The DNA of the CDR3 is TGTGCCAGCAGTTTACAGGGGGCGAATCAGCCCCAGCATTTT. This gives the protein CASSLQGANQPQHF.

The V call is TRBV3-1, the J call TRBJ2-1; TRBD1 matches at 8 bases. The CDR3 has 15 residues. After removal of 4 bases from V and 8 bases from J, the junction contained 10 bases not matched to a gene. Germline CDR1 is LGHDT and CDR2 is YNNKEL (reference sequence). Here the CDR3 reads CASSPWTGRGDEQFF. CDR3 DNA sequence: TGTGCCAGCAGCCCTTGGACAGGGCGTGGGGATGAGCAGTTCTTC.

As DNA, the CDR3 is TGTGCCAGCCGAACGGGACTAGCGGGAGGGGGTGAGCAGTTCTTC. As protein: CASRTGLAGGGEQFF. The chain has TRBV7-2 and TRBJ2-1; 16 bases map to TRBD2. Germline CDR1 SGHTA, CDR2 FQGNSA. The V segment lost 8 bases and the J segment 9 bases; nucleotides outside the gene matches: 7. The CDR3 totals 15 residues.

This clonotype has just a few counts. The CDR3 protein is CASSKGTSANTGELFF. CDR3 bases: TGTGCCAGCAGCAAGGGGACGTCGGCGAACACCGGGGAGCTGTTTTTT. V gene TRBV4-2 combines with J gene TRBJ2-2; the D call may be TRBD1 or TRBD2 (5 bases each). CDR3 length: 16 residues. Germline CDR1 LGHNA, CDR2 YNFKEQ. V was cut by 5 bases and J by 0 bases, with 13 bases left in between.

Only a few counts were recorded for this clonotype. This sequence joins TRBV19 and TRBJ2-1, with 9 bases identical to TRBD2. Germline V CDR1 and CDR2: LNHDA, SQIVND (reference sequence). Losses at the gene ends were 9 bases for V and 7 bases for J; bases not matched to a gene: 10. The CDR3 loop spans 14 amino acids. The CDR3 loop reads CASSRRGGRNEQFF. The CDR3 bases are TGTGCCAGCTCTCGGCGGGGGGGCCGAAATGAGCAGTTCTTC.

This clonotype was recorded at least ten times. The chain employs TRBV6-6 and TRBJ2-3; 7 bases are shared with TRBD1. Germline-derived CDR1 and CDR2 are MNHNY and SVGAGI (reference sequence). The CDR3 extends over 15 amino acids. Trimming took 7 bases from V and 5 from J; bases not matched to a gene: 12. The CDR3 reads CASTLGQSHGDTQYF. The CDR3 nucleotides are TGTGCCAGCACCTTGGGACAGTCCCACGGAGATACGCAGTATTTT.

This clonotype was counted between two and nine times. This sequence joins TRBV2 and TRBJ2-5; D gene unclear. The CDR3 consists of 15 residues. Trimming stripped 4 bases from V and 5 bases from J, with 17 bases between. Germline-derived CDR1 and CDR2 are SNHLY and FYNNEI. CDR3 nucleotides: TGTGCCAGCAGTGGCAGAACATCGACGGGCGAGACCCAGTACTTC. It specifies CASSGRTSTGETQYF. The entire variable domain, with the rest obtained from reference TRBV2 and TRBJ2-5, is as follows: EPEVTQTPSHQVTQMGQEVILRCVPISNHLYFYWYRQILGQKVEFLVSFYNNEISEKSEIFDDQFSVERPDGSNFTLKIRSTKLEDSAMYFCASSGRTSTGETQYFGPGTRLLVL.

This clonotype was detected many times. The chain carries TRBV28 and TRBJ2-7; 11 bases agree with TRBD1. CDR3 size: 13 residues. The germline CDR1 and CDR2 sequences are MDHEN and SYDVKM. The CDR3 nucleotides read TGTGCTTCGGACAGGGGGCTTGCCTACGAGCAGTACTTC. It yields the protein CASDRGLAYEQYF.

The sample holds many counts of this clonotype. The chain links TRBV7-2 to TRBJ2-3; TRBD1 aligns across 7 bases. The length of the CDR3 is 15 residues. The junction had 5 bases not matched to a gene; V was cut back by 0 bases and J by 5 bases. Germline lookup yields CDR1 SGHTA and CDR2 FQGNSA. The CDR3 protein is CASSLAGGLRDTQYF. The CDR3 DNA reads as TGTGCCAGCAGCTTAGCAGGGGGCCTCAGAGATACGCAGTATTTT.

In this sample, this clonotype turned up many times. This sequence joins TRBV6-5 and TRBJ1-4; D unresolved. CDR3 length: 14 residues. V lost 3 bases and J 3 bases, leaving 8 bases between the germline ends. CDR1 MNHEY and CDR2 SVGAGI come from the germline V gene. CDR3 in DNA: TGTGCCAGCAGTTATGGCGGATCTAATGAAAAACTGTTTTTT. Protein sequence: CASSYGGSNEKLFF.

The table lists this clonotype with many counts. The chain recombines TRBV6-2 or TRBV6-3 with TRBJ2-3, with TRBD2 identical over 9 bases. Germline CDR1 MNHEY, CDR2 SVGEGT. The V and J ends lost 6 bases and 1 base, in that order; junction bases with no gene match: 5. This CDR3 contains 15 residues. The CDR3 coding sequence is TGTGCCAGCAGGCCAGCGGGGGGCCGCACAGATACGCAGTATTTT. The encoded protein is CASRPAGGRTDTQYF.

This sequence joins TRBV18 and TRBJ2-7; D is undetermined. CDR1 is KGHSH, CDR2 LQKENI, per germline. Trimming left V 2 bases short and J 3 bases short, with 8 bases between. The length of the CDR3 is 13 residues. The CDR3 here is CASSPDPIYEQYF. CDR3 DNA sequence: TGTGCCAGCTCACCAGATCCTATCTACGAGCAGTACTTC. Full variable domain (rest looked up from reference TRBV18 and TRBJ2-7): NAGVMQNPRHLVRRRGQEARLRCSPMKGHSHVYWYRQLPEEGLKFMVYLQKENIIDESGMPKERFSAEFPKEGPSILRIQQVVRGDSAAYFCASSPDPIYEQYFGPGTRLTVT.

This clonotype turned up a few times. The V call is TRBV6-2 or TRBV6-3, the J call TRBJ2-1; D is unclear. The ends were cut back, 0 bases at V and 8 bases at J, with 2 bases in the middle. The CDR3 is 11 residues long. Germline V gene sequence: CDR1 MNHEY, CDR2 SVGEGT. CDR3 DNA: TGTGCCAGCAGTTACTCTGATGAGCAGTTCTTC. As protein: CASSYSDEQFF.

V and J are TRBV9 and TRBJ2-5; no clear D gene. From germline, CDR1 is SGDLS and CDR2 YYNGEE. CDR3 size: 13 residues. Trimming left V 5 bases short and J 3 bases short, with 11 bases between. As DNA, the CDR3 is TGTGCCAGCAGTGATAGAAGGGAAGAGACCCAGTACTTC. It is translated as CASSDRREETQYF.

This sequence joins TRBV7-2 and TRBJ2-7; the D gene could be TRBD1 or TRBD2 (6 bases each). The CDR3 length is 15 residues. Germline V gene lookup returns CDR1 SGHTA and CDR2 FQGNSA. The V end lost 7 bases, the J end lost 4 bases, and 20 bases lay between the germline ends. For the CDR3, the DNA is TGTGCCAGCACAGCTCAACCGGGGGCGTTGTACGAGCAGTACTTC. Residues: CASTAQPGALYEQYF. The variable domain in full, completed from reference TRBV7-2 and TRBJ2-7, reads GAGVSQSPSNKVTEKGKDVELRCDPISGHTALYWYRQSLGQGLEFLIYFQGNSAPDKSGLPSDRFSAERTGGSVSTLTIQRTQQEDSAVYLCASTAQPGALYEQYFGPGTRLTVT.

This clonotype has at least ten counts. The chain links TRBV10-3 to TRBJ2-2; D might be TRBD2 (5 bases). CDR1 and CDR2 from the germline V gene are ENHRY and SYGVKD. This CDR3 is 15 amino acids long. V gave up 8 bases and J gave up 0 bases, with 13 bases separating them. Written as DNA, the CDR3 is TGTGCCATCGGGAAGGGCGGGCCGAACACCGGGGAGCTGTTTTTT. It translates to CAIGKGGPNTGELFF.

A remark on this clonotype: This may be a read error: a much more frequent sequence differs by one nucleotide. The chain employs TRBV6-5 and TRBJ1-1; unclear D gene. Germline V gives CDR1 MNHEY, CDR2 SVGAGI. The V gene lost 0 bases and the J gene lost 3 bases, with 5 bases spanning the gap. The CDR3 is 13 residues long. The CDR3 region has the DNA TGTGCCAGCAGTTACTCGAGTCACACTGAAGCTTTCTTT. It yields the protein CASSYSSHTEAFF.

This clonotype was observed at least ten times. The chain recombines TRBV20-1 with TRBJ2-1; D tentatively reads TRBD1 or TRBD2 (5 bases each). CDR1 is DFQATT, CDR2 SNEGSKA, per germline (reference sequence). The CDR3 has 14 amino acids. Deletions cut 0 bases from V and 16 bases from J, with 22 bases between. The CDR3 DNA sequence: TGCAGTGCTAGAGATATAAGCTCGCGGACGGGGCAATTCTTC. Residues: CSARDISSRTGQFF.